These T cell receptor beta chains were read from a single sample in a study of regulatory T cells in long-lasting Graves disease. TCRdb re-called the multiplex PCR reads through MiXCR, storing one row per CDR3 protein. This table has fewer than 550,000 distinct CDR3 sequences, around 17% appearing once. This sample was shared with a second study, whose subject was T cells in Graves' hyperthyroidism and ophthalmopathy.

Sequencing used peripheral blood mononuclear cells (PBMCs), obtained at new diagnosis, from a patient treated with antithyroid drugs. The receptors shown here come from a young woman with Graves disease. Each CDR3 is given with its conserved first and last residue. The order of the fields is V gene, CDR3 length, clone size, J gene, D gene, CDR3 DNA, CDR3 protein. D genes are given only for firm matches. The size field is filled for only some rows; it gives once, few, many or a size class.

V gene: TRBV3-1; CDR3 length: 14; clone size: many; J gene: TRBJ1-2; D gene: TRBD1; CDR3 DNA: TGTGCCAGCAGCCGACAGGGGGCGAGCTATGGCTACACCTTC; CDR3 protein: CASSRQGASYGYTF
V gene: TRBV2; CDR3 length: 15; clone size: many; J gene: TRBJ2-2; D gene: NA; CDR3 DNA: TGTGCCAGCAGTTTAACGGGACCAACCACCGGGGAGCTGTTTTTT; CDR3 protein: CASSLTGPTTGELFF
V gene: TRBV5-4; CDR3 length: 15; clone size: many; J gene: TRBJ2-2; D gene: NA; CDR3 DNA: TGTGCCAGCAGCCGCGGGACTGATTTATCCGGGGAGCTGTTTTTT; CDR3 protein: CASSRGTDLSGELFF
V gene: TRBV5-6; CDR3 length: 14; clone size: NA; J gene: TRBJ1-4; D gene: TRBD1; CDR3 DNA: TGTGCCAGCAGGCCGATATTATCGTGGACAGGGCCTGTTTTT; CDR3 protein: CASRPILSWTGPVF
V gene: TRBV12-3/TRBV12-4; CDR3 length: 16; clone size: many; J gene: TRBJ1-2; D gene: TRBD1; CDR3 DNA: TGTGCCAGCAGTCCCCAACCTGGACAGGGAAACTATGGCTACACCTTC; CDR3 protein: CASSPQPGQGNYGYTF
V gene: TRBV20-1; CDR3 length: 12; clone size: many; J gene: TRBJ2-3; D gene: NA; CDR3 DNA: TGCAGTGCTAATAGGGGCGCAGATACGCAGTATTTT; CDR3 protein: CSANRGADTQYF
V gene: TRBV20-1; CDR3 length: 17; clone size: few; J gene: TRBJ2-7; D gene: NA; CDR3 DNA: TGCAGTGCTAGAGATGGGTGGGGCGGGGAAGCAGGGTACGAGCAGTACTTC; CDR3 protein: CSARDGWGGEAGYEQYF
V gene: TRBV11-3; CDR3 length: 13; clone size: many; J gene: TRBJ1-5; D gene: NA; CDR3 DNA: TGTGCCAGCAGCCAGGGGAAAAATCAGCCCCAGCATTTT; CDR3 protein: CASSQGKNQPQHF
V gene: TRBV29-1; CDR3 length: 13; clone size: many; J gene: TRBJ2-1; D gene: NA; CDR3 DNA: TGCAGCGTTTGGAGTCCCCCCTACAATGAGCAGTTCTTC; CDR3 protein: CSVWSPPYNEQFF
V gene: TRBV28; CDR3 length: 16; clone size: NA; J gene: TRBJ2-1; D gene: TRBD2; CDR3 DNA: TGTGCCAGCAGTTCTCTAGCGGGAGCCTCGTACAATGAGCAGTTCTTC; CDR3 protein: CASSSLAGASYNEQFF
V gene: TRBV6-8; CDR3 length: 17; clone size: many; J gene: TRBJ2-3; D gene: TRBD2; CDR3 DNA: TGTGCCAGCAGTTACTCGACCTACGGGAGGTTCACAGATACGCAGTATTTT; CDR3 protein: CASSYSTYGRFTDTQYF
V gene: TRBV29-1; CDR3 length: 15; clone size: many; J gene: TRBJ2-3; D gene: NA; CDR3 DNA: TGCAGCGTTGAAGACGGCAGATGGTCCACAGATACGCAGTATTTT; CDR3 protein: CSVEDGRWSTDTQYF
V gene: TRBV3-1; CDR3 length: 14; clone size: many; J gene: TRBJ1-5; D gene: NA; CDR3 DNA: TGTGCCAGCAGCCAAGATTTGGGAGATCAGCCCCAGCATTTT; CDR3 protein: CASSQDLGDQPQHF
V gene: TRBV5-1; CDR3 length: 15; clone size: NA; J gene: TRBJ2-5; D gene: TRBD1; CDR3 DNA: TGCGCCAGCAGCTTGGATGCAGGGGGCGATGAGACCCAGTACTTC; CDR3 protein: CASSLDAGGDETQYF
V gene: TRBV10-3; CDR3 length: 15; clone size: NA; J gene: TRBJ2-1; D gene: NA; CDR3 DNA: TGTGCCATCAGGCCGGCTTCCAGCTCCTACAATGAGCAGTTCTTC; CDR3 protein: CAIRPASSSYNEQFF
V gene: TRBV6-5; CDR3 length: 13; clone size: NA; J gene: TRBJ2-7; D gene: NA; CDR3 DNA: TGTGCCAGCAGTACTCGACTAGATCACGAGCAGTACTTC; CDR3 protein: CASSTRLDHEQYF
V gene: TRBV2; CDR3 length: 13; clone size: many; J gene: TRBJ2-1; D gene: NA; CDR3 DNA: TGTGCCAGCAACTGGCAACTAAACAATGAGCAGTTCTTC; CDR3 protein: CASNWQLNNEQFF
V gene: TRBV20-1; CDR3 length: 14; clone size: many; J gene: TRBJ2-7; D gene: NA; CDR3 DNA: TGCAGTGCGGCCACCCCCGGGTTCTCCTACGAGCAGTACTTC; CDR3 protein: CSAATPGFSYEQYF
V gene: TRBV12-3/TRBV12-4; CDR3 length: 14; clone size: few; J gene: TRBJ2-1; D gene: TRBD2; CDR3 DNA: TGTGCCAGCAGTTTAGGTAGCGGGAGCCATGAGCAGTTCTTC; CDR3 protein: CASSLGSGSHEQFF
V gene: TRBV12-3/TRBV12-4; CDR3 length: 11; clone size: many; J gene: TRBJ2-5; D gene: NA; CDR3 DNA: TGTGCCAGCAGTCAGGTGGGGACCCAGTACTTC; CDR3 protein: CASSQVGTQYF
V gene: TRBV6-5; CDR3 length: 16; clone size: many; J gene: TRBJ1-5; D gene: NA; CDR3 DNA: TGTGCCAGCAGTTACGGGGGGGCCCGAAGCAATCAGCCCCAGCATTTT; CDR3 protein: CASSYGGARSNQPQHF
V gene: TRBV5-1; CDR3 length: 15; clone size: many; J gene: TRBJ2-1; D gene: TRBD2; CDR3 DNA: TGCGCCAGCAGCTTGGGCGGGAGCGTGTACAATGAGCAGTTCTTC; CDR3 protein: CASSLGGSVYNEQFF
V gene: TRBV20-1; CDR3 length: 15; clone size: NA; J gene: TRBJ2-2; D gene: TRBD2; CDR3 DNA: TGCAGTGCTAGTTTAGCGGGAGGCTACACCGGGGAGCTGTTTTTT; CDR3 protein: CSASLAGGYTGELFF
V gene: TRBV2; CDR3 length: 12; clone size: NA; J gene: TRBJ1-4; D gene: NA; CDR3 DNA: TGTGCCAGCAGGGCAGGGGATGAAAAACTGTTTTTT; CDR3 protein: CASRAGDEKLFF
V gene: TRBV28; CDR3 length: 17; clone size: many; J gene: TRBJ2-5; D gene: TRBD1; CDR3 DNA: TGTGCCAGCAGTTTATCTGGTGACAGGGGGTCTCAAGAGACCCAGTACTTC; CDR3 protein: CASSLSGDRGSQETQYF
V gene: TRBV7-9; CDR3 length: 14; clone size: many; J gene: TRBJ2-7; D gene: TRBD1; CDR3 DNA: TGTGCCAGCAGCGAACCGGGACAGTCTCGCGAGCAGTACTTC; CDR3 protein: CASSEPGQSREQYF
V gene: TRBV27; CDR3 length: 14; clone size: few; J gene: TRBJ2-7; D gene: TRBD2; CDR3 DNA: TGTGCCAGCAGTCCGACACTAGCGGGGTACGAGCAGTACTTC; CDR3 protein: CASSPTLAGYEQYF
V gene: TRBV14; CDR3 length: 17; clone size: many; J gene: TRBJ2-1; D gene: TRBD2; CDR3 DNA: TGTGCCAGCAGCCTAACCGTGACTAGCGGGAGTTCCAATGAGCAGTTCTTC; CDR3 protein: CASSLTVTSGSSNEQFF
V gene: TRBV19; CDR3 length: 17; clone size: few; J gene: TRBJ2-7; D gene: NA; CDR3 DNA: TGTGCCAGTAGTCGATCGGGCCTCGGGGTTTCAGAGTACGAGCAGTACTTC; CDR3 protein: CASSRSGLGVSEYEQYF
V gene: TRBV5-8; CDR3 length: 15; clone size: many; J gene: TRBJ2-5; D gene: NA; CDR3 DNA: TGTGCCAGCAACTTGCGTTCAGGGAAGGCAGAGACCCAGTACTTC; CDR3 protein: CASNLRSGKAETQYF
V gene: TRBV6-1; CDR3 length: 13; clone size: many; J gene: TRBJ1-2; D gene: NA; CDR3 DNA: TGTGCCAGCAGTGCGACCTTTAACTATGGCTACACCTTC; CDR3 protein: CASSATFNYGYTF
V gene: TRBV9; CDR3 length: 15; clone size: NA; J gene: TRBJ1-1; D gene: NA; CDR3 DNA: TGTGCCAGCAGCGTAGCGGGGGGCGTGAACACTGAAGCTTTCTTT; CDR3 protein: CASSVAGGVNTEAFF
V gene: TRBV6-2/TRBV6-3; CDR3 length: 17; clone size: many; J gene: TRBJ2-7; D gene: TRBD1; CDR3 DNA: TGTGCCAGCAGTTACTCCTCCGGACAGGGTTATCCCTACGAGCAGTACTTC; CDR3 protein: CASSYSSGQGYPYEQYF
V gene: TRBV3-1; CDR3 length: 15; clone size: many; J gene: TRBJ2-7; D gene: TRBD2; CDR3 DNA: TGTGCCAGCAGCCAAGGGGCTAGCGGAACCTACGAGCAGTACTTC; CDR3 protein: CASSQGASGTYEQYF
V gene: TRBV6-5; CDR3 length: 15; clone size: few; J gene: TRBJ2-3; D gene: NA; CDR3 DNA: TGTGCCAGCAGTTACGGGCTAGCCCCCACAGATACGCAGTATTTT; CDR3 protein: CASSYGLAPTDTQYF
V gene: TRBV5-1; CDR3 length: 14; clone size: NA; J gene: TRBJ1-4; D gene: NA; CDR3 DNA: TGCGCCAGCAGCTTTACTACAACTAATGAAAAACTGTTTTTT; CDR3 protein: CASSFTTTNEKLFF
V gene: TRBV27; CDR3 length: 14; clone size: NA; J gene: TRBJ1-2; D gene: TRBD1; CDR3 DNA: TGTGCCAGCAGCCGGGACAGGGGGGCACATGGCTACACCTTC; CDR3 protein: CASSRDRGAHGYTF
V gene: TRBV27; CDR3 length: 16; clone size: NA; J gene: TRBJ2-3; D gene: TRBD2; CDR3 DNA: TGTGCCAGCAGTTTATCGACTAGCGGATACACAGATACGCGGTATTTT; CDR3 protein: CASSLSTSGYTDTRYF
V gene: TRBV5-1; CDR3 length: 13; clone size: NA; J gene: TRBJ1-1; D gene: NA; CDR3 DNA: TGCGCCAGCTCCTTGACTTTGGGTCCTGAAGCTTTCTTT; CDR3 protein: CASSLTLGPEAFF
V gene: TRBV9; CDR3 length: 17; clone size: NA; J gene: TRBJ2-7; D gene: TRBD2; CDR3 DNA: TGTGCCAGCAGCGGAACTAGCGGGAGCCCCCCACGGTACGAGCAGTACTTC; CDR3 protein: CASSGTSGSPPRYEQYF
V gene: TRBV7-9; CDR3 length: 15; clone size: many; J gene: TRBJ2-3; D gene: NA; CDR3 DNA: TGTGCCAGCAGCTCCACCGAGACGGTCACAGATACGCAGTATTTT; CDR3 protein: CASSSTETVTDTQYF
V gene: TRBV6-9; CDR3 length: 15; clone size: NA; J gene: TRBJ2-2; D gene: NA; CDR3 DNA: TGTGCCAGCAGTTACCAGCTTGTAGGAGCCGGGGAGCTGTTTTTT; CDR3 protein: CASSYQLVGAGELFF
V gene: TRBV6-4; CDR3 length: 15; clone size: NA; J gene: TRBJ2-2; D gene: TRBD2; CDR3 DNA: TGTGCCAGCAGTGTGCTAGCGGGAGACACCGGGGAGCTGTTTTTT; CDR3 protein: CASSVLAGDTGELFF